A single T cell receptor (beta chain) is shown here with its context. This record belongs to a study of Ad26.COV2.S vaccination and SARS-CoV-2 variants. Study at large: Intramuscularly, Ad26.COV2.S was given either once or twice, 56 days apart.

Profiling relied on immunoSEQ multiplex PCR, and the TCRdb table lists in-frame clones only, not all of them. The sample includes over 350,000 clones, 70% to 90% of them seen just once. The CDR3 spans 13 residues. From germline, CDR1 is SEHNR and CDR2 FQNEAQ (reference sequence). J was trimmed by 4 bases and V by 1 base; bases with no gene match: 1. This sample's treatment: around 19 received Ad26.COV2.S at low or high dose, single or two shots; roughly five received placebo; per-sample allocation not given. The investigators took samples on day 63 after the first vaccine or placebo injection. Sequences were derived from peripheral blood, sampled in a trial of Ad26.COV2.S vaccine versus placebo. This clonotype was sampled from a person aged 18 to 59 who received the Ad26.COV2.S COVID-19 vaccine or a placebo. This rearrangement joins TRBV7-9 to TRBJ2-7, with 7 bases matching TRBD1. CDR3 bases: TGTGCCAGCAGCTTAGAGGGGGCGTACGAGCAGTACTTC. Translating gives CASSLEGAYEQYF. The variable domain in full, with the rest retrieved from reference TRBV7-9 and TRBJ2-7, is DTGVSQNPRHKITKRGQNVTFRCDPISEHNRLYWYRQTLGQGPEFLTYFQNEAQLEKSRLLSDRFSAERPKGSFSTLEIQRTEQGDSAMYLCASSLEGAYEQYFGPGTRLTVT.